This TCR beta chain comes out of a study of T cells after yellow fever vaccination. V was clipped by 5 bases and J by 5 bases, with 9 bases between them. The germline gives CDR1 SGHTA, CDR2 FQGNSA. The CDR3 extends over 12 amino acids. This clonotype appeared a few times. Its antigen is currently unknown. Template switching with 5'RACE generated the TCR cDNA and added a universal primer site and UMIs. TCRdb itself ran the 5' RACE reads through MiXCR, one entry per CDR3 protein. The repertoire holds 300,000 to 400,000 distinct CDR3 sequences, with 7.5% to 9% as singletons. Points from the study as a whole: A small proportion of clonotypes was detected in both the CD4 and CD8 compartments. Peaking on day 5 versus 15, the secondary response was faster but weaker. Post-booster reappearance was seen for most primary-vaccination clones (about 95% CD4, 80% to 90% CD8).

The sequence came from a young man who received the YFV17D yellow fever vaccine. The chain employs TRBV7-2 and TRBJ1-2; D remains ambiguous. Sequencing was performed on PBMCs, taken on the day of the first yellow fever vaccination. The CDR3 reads CASSPQTYGYTF. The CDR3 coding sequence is TGTGCCAGCAGCCCCCAGACTTATGGCTACACCTTC.